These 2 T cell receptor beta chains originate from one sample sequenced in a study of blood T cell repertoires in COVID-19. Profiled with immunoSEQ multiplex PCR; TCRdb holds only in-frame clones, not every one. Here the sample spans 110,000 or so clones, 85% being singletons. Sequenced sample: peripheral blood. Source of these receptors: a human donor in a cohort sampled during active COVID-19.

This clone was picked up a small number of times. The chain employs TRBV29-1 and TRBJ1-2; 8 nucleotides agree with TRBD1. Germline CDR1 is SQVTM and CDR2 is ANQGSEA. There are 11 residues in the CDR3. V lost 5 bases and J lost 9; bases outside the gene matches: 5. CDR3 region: CSVWTGRRYTF. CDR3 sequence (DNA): TGCAGCGTTTGGACAGGGAGGCGCTACACCTTC. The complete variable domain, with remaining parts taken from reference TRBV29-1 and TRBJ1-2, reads SAVISQKPSRDICQRGTSLTIQCQVDSQVTMMFWYRQQPGQSLTLIATANQGSEATYESGFVIDKFPISRPNLTFSTLTVSNMSPEDSSIYLCSVWTGRRYTFGSGTRLTVV.

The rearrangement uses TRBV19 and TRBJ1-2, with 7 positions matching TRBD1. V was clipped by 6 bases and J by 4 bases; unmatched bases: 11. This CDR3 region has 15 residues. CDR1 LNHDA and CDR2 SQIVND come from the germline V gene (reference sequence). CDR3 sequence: CASRTTGSGGYGYTF. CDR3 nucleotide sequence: TGTGCCAGTAGGACGACAGGGTCAGGTGGCTATGGCTACACCTTC.